Shown below are 29 T cell receptor beta chains from a single sample sequenced in a study of cytomegalovirus exposure and HLA in healthy donors. Clones were sequenced by immunoSEQ multiplex PCR, and TCRdb holds only the in-frame ones, with some missing. The sample holds about 160,000 clones; roughly 80% are singletons and the top ten take about a tenth. Input material: PBMCs. Receptors were obtained from a man aged 25-40 years in good health and CMV-seropositive.

The genes are TRBV5-6 and TRBJ1-1; 10 bases line up with TRBD1. Germline CDR1 reads SGHDT; CDR2 reads YYEEEE. V was pared by 2 bases and J by 10 bases, with 5 bases of the junction left unmatched. The CDR3 runs to 13 residues. The CDR3 DNA is TGTGCCAGCAGCTTCGGGACAGGGGATGGAGCTTTCTTT. It encodes CASSFGTGDGAFF.

This clone was seen a handful of times. The chain joins TRBV10-1 to TRBJ1-5; perhaps TRBD1 as D (6 bases). This CDR3 has 12 residues. Trimming removed 5 bases at V and 5 bases at J, with 7 bases between. The germline V gene has CDR1 WNHNN and CDR2 SYGVQD (reference sequence). In DNA form, the CDR3 reads TGCGCCAGCAGTTCAGGGGATCAGCCCCAGCATTTT. It codes for CASSSGDQPQHF.

The V gene is TRBV29-1, the J gene TRBJ2-5; TRBD2 matches at 13 bases. Germline assignment: CDR1 SQVTM and CDR2 ANQGSEA. V dropped 6 bases and J dropped 4; count of bases not matched to a gene: 2. The CDR3 is 13 amino acids. This CDR3 is CSVRTSGRETQYF. The CDR3 region has the DNA TGCAGCGTGCGGACTAGCGGGAGAGAGACCCAGTACTTC.

As DNA, the CDR3 is TGTGCCAGTACCGCCGGGACAGGGGCTATCGGGGAGCTGTTTTTT. Its protein product is CASTAGTGAIGELFF. The J gene is TRBJ2-2, the V gene TRBV19, with 10 nucleotides matching TRBD1. Germline loops: CDR1 LNHDA, CDR2 SQIVND (reference sequence). CDR3 size: 15 residues. The ends lost 7 bases at V and 7 bases at J; junction bases unmatched: 9. The full variable domain, its missing parts supplied by reference TRBV19 and TRBJ2-2, is DGGITQSPKYLFRKEGQNVTLSCEQNLNHDAMYWYRQDPGQGLRLIYYSQIVNDFQKGDIAEGYSVSREKKESFPLTVTSAQKNPTAFYLCASTAGTGAIGELFFGEGSRLTVL.

The chain joins TRBV5-1 to TRBJ1-4, with D unclear. V lost 3 bases to trimming and J lost 3 bases, with 15 bases between them. Germline V CDR1 and CDR2: SGHRS, YFSETQ. There are 16 residues in the CDR3. CDR3 in DNA: TGCGCCAGCAGCTGGCGACGGCCAGCGGCTAATGAAAAACTGTTTTTT. Translating it yields CASSWRRPAANEKLFF.

This rearrangement joins TRBV6-1 to TRBJ1-2, with a tentative D call TRBD1 (5 bases). Germline CDR1 MNHNS, CDR2 SASEGT. This CDR3 is 14 amino acids long. V was shortened by 2 bases and J by 5 bases, with 12 bases between the two germline ends. This CDR3 reads CASSEWGVFYGYTF. CDR3 DNA: TGTGCCAGCAGTGAATGGGGCGTTTTTTATGGCTACACCTTC.

This clone has just one count. This chain joins TRBV27 and TRBJ2-2; possibly TRBD2 for D (7 bases). V lost 2 bases, J lost 6 bases, and 13 bases lay in between. Germline CDR1 MNHEY, CDR2 SMNVEV (reference sequence). The CDR3 is 15 amino acids. CDR3 loop: CASSLEGGPAGELFF. DNA of the CDR3: TGTGCCAGCAGTTTAGAGGGGGGGCCCGCCGGGGAGCTGTTTTTT.

The CDR3 region has the DNA TGCAGTGCTAGGAGTAACACTGAAGCTTTCTTT. Encoded protein: CSARSNTEAFF. The gene calls are TRBV20-1 and TRBJ1-1; D remains ambiguous. Looked up from germline, CDR1 is DFQATT and CDR2 is SNEGSKA (reference sequence). V was trimmed by 3 bases and J by 2 bases, leaving 4 bases between them. The length of the CDR3 is 11 residues.

This clone has a single count. J is TRBJ2-1 and V is TRBV6-1; 8 positions agree with TRBD2. CDR1 MNHNS and CDR2 SASEGT come from the germline V gene. The V and J ends lost 8 bases and 4 bases, in that order; junction bases with no gene match: 7. CDR3 size: 14 residues. This CDR3 is CASAPSGSYNEQFF. The DNA of the CDR3 is TGTGCCAGCGCCCCTAGCGGGTCTTACAATGAGCAGTTCTTC.

The J gene is TRBJ2-7, the V gene TRBV4-3; TRBD2 aligns across 7 bases. With 4 bases clipped from V and 3 bases from J, the junction kept 21 bases outside the gene matches. Germline V gene lookup returns CDR1 LGHNA and CDR2 YSLEER. The CDR3 spans 19 residues. Here the CDR3 DNA reads TGCGCCAGCAGCCGCGAGGGAGTCCCGGGGGGACTTTCCCTCTACGAGCAGTACTTC. Translated: CASSREGVPGGLSLYEQYF.

The rearrangement links TRBV7-8 to TRBJ2-3; D might be TRBD2 (7 bases). The germline V gene encodes CDR1 SGHVS and CDR2 FQNEAQ. This CDR3 is 15 amino acids long. The ends were cut back, 0 bases at V and 6 bases at J, with 13 bases in the middle. The DNA of the CDR3 is TGTGCCAGCAGCTTAGCGTCGAGGGGGGGCGATACGCAGTATTTT. This codes for CASSLASRGGDTQYF.

The genes are TRBV4-1 and TRBJ2-1; TRBD1 agrees at 9 bases. The V and J ends lost 0 bases and 4 bases, in that order; junction bases with no gene match: 7. This CDR3 has 17 residues. In germline, CDR1 is MGHRA, CDR2 YSYEKL. Here the CDR3 reads CASSQDPRQGVYNEQFF. CDR3 coding DNA: TGCGCCAGCAGCCAAGATCCTCGACAGGGGGTATACAATGAGCAGTTCTTC.

The rearrangement links TRBV5-4 to TRBJ2-7, with D tentatively TRBD1 (5 bases). This CDR3 region has 12 residues. CDR1 and CDR2 from the germline V gene are SGHNT and YYREEE (reference sequence). V lost 4 bases and J lost 6, with 11 bases in between. CDR3 nucleotides: TGTGCCAGCAGCCACGACAGAAGCGAGCAGTACTTC. Amino acid sequence: CASSHDRSEQYF.

This clone was seen a single time. The chain recombines TRBV7-6 with TRBJ1-4; D uncertain. The CDR3 extends over 14 amino acids. The germline gives CDR1 SGHVS, CDR2 FNYEAQ. V was cut by 6 bases and J by 0 bases, with 8 bases left in between. This CDR3 is CASSPQATNEKLFF. CDR3 sequence (DNA): TGTGCCAGCAGTCCCCAGGCAACTAATGAAAAACTGTTTTTT.

The CDR3 is CASSRRGGGGETQYF. CDR3 in DNA: TGTGCCAGCAGTCGCCGCGGGGGGGGCGGCGAGACCCAGTACTTC. The J gene is TRBJ2-5, the V gene TRBV5-5; 9 bases are shared with TRBD2. The CDR3 covers 15 residues. In germline, CDR1 is SGHKS, CDR2 YYEKEE (reference sequence). The trim removed 5 bases at V and 5 bases at J, leaving 10 bases unmatched.

The gene calls are TRBV7-9 and TRBJ2-7; 8 positions match TRBD2. Per the germline V gene, CDR1 is SEHNR and CDR2 is FQNEAQ (reference sequence). Unmatched junction bases numbered 7, after V lost 5 bases and J lost 1 base. The CDR3 contains 15 residues. CDR3 DNA: TGTGCCAGCAGCCCCGGGGGGGACCCTTCCTACGAGCAGTACTTC. Translation gives CASSPGGDPSYEQYF.

J is TRBJ2-3 and V is TRBV7-2; the D gene is possibly TRBD1 (6 bases). Germline CDR1 reads SGHTA; CDR2 reads FQGNSA. The CDR3 spans 14 residues. The V and J ends lost 1 base and 2 bases respectively, with 7 bases between them. CDR3 DNA sequence: TGTGCCAGCAGCTTAGGACAGGCCACAGATACGCAGTATTTT. It is translated as CASSLGQATDTQYF.

This chain uses TRBV5-1 with TRBJ2-5; 15 bases are shared with TRBD2. The CDR3 sequence is 17 residues long. Unmatched junction bases numbered 5, after V lost 0 bases and J lost 5 bases. The V gene's germline CDR1 is SGHRS and CDR2 YFSETQ. CDR3 protein: CASSLGTSGRAGETQYF. The CDR3 coding sequence is TGCGCCAGCAGCTTGGGGACTAGCGGGAGGGCCGGGGAGACCCAGTACTTC.

The gene calls are TRBV14 and TRBJ1-4; 7 nucleotides agree with TRBD1. The CDR3 consists of 15 residues. V lost 4 bases to trimming and J lost 8 bases; unmatched junction nucleotides: 10. Germline CDR1 reads SGHDN; CDR2 reads FVKESK. CDR3 sequence: CASSLSQGPGEKLFF. DNA of the CDR3: TGTGCCAGCAGCCTTTCACAGGGGCCGGGGGAAAAACTGTTTTTT.

CDR3 residues: CASSLGTGGDYEQYF. The DNA for the CDR3 is TGTGCCAGCAGCTTAGGGACAGGGGGCGACTACGAGCAGTACTTC. The chain has TRBV13 and TRBJ2-7; 10 bases line up with TRBD1. Per germline, CDR1 PRHDT and CDR2 FYEKMQ (reference sequence). There are 15 residues in the CDR3. The junction had 2 bases not matched to a gene; V was cut back by 0 bases and J by 3 bases.

This chain uses TRBV30 with TRBJ2-2; possibly TRBD1 for D (6 bases). The CDR3 has 16 amino acids. From germline, CDR1 is GTSNPN and CDR2 SVGIG (reference sequence). V lost 0 bases and J 7 bases, leaving 18 bases between the germline ends. The CDR3 nucleotides are TGTGCCTGGAGTGTAAGGCGGACAGCATCGAGCGGGGAGCTGTTTTTT. It specifies CAWSVRRTASSGELFF.

V gene TRBV5-4 combines with J gene TRBJ1-4; 7 bases fit TRBD1. CDR3 length equals 15 residues. V lost 0 bases to trimming and J lost 4 bases; unmatched junction nucleotides: 3. CDR1 and CDR2 (germline): SGHNT, YYREEE (reference sequence). CDR3 coding DNA: TGTGCCAGCAGCTTGGGCAGGGGGGATAATGAAAAACTGTTTTTT. Its protein is CASSLGRGDNEKLFF.

This rearrangement joins TRBV11-2 to TRBJ2-5; D unresolved. The length of the CDR3 is 14 residues. V lost 3 bases to trimming and J lost 1 base, with 9 bases between them. CDR1 is SGHAT, CDR2 FQNNGV, per germline. The CDR3 coding sequence is TGTGCCAGCAGCTTTCCGGGTTTCCAAGAGACCCAGTACTTC. Its translation: CASSFPGFQETQYF.

The rearrangement uses TRBV6-7 and TRBJ2-1; 10 nucleotides align to TRBD2. TRBV6-7 is an ORF; its function is uncertain. The CDR3 is 21 amino acids. V gave up 0 bases and J gave up 8 bases; unmatched junction bases: 22. The CDR3 bases are TGTGCCAGCAGTTACTCTGATGGACCGGTAACTCCGGGACTAGCGCTCCATGAGCAGTTCTTC. Amino acids: CASSYSDGPVTPGLALHEQFF.

The CDR3 is CATSRDSAGNSPLHF. For the CDR3, the DNA is TGTGCCACCAGCAGAGATTCGGCAGGGAATTCACCCCTCCACTTT. This chain connects TRBV15 to TRBJ1-6; a possible D gene is TRBD1 (5 bases). V was shortened by 0 bases and J by 7 bases, with 10 bases between the two germline ends. There are 15 residues in the CDR3. CDR1 is LNHNV, CDR2 YYDKDF, per germline (reference sequence).

The chain carries TRBV5-1 and TRBJ2-7; maybe TRBD2 (5 bases). Germline CDR1 is SGHRS and CDR2 is YFSETQ. The CDR3 extends over 14 amino acids. Trimming shortened V by 4 bases and J by 2 bases, and 13 bases separated the two germline ends. CDR3 sequence: CASSTNSATYEQYF. CDR3 bases: TGCGCCAGCAGCACAAATAGCGCTACCTACGAGCAGTACTTC.

The V call is TRBV28, the J call TRBJ1-5, with 7 bases matching TRBD1. The CDR3 has 15 residues. Germline CDR1 is MDHEN and CDR2 is SYDVKM. Trimming took 2 bases from V and 5 from J; bases not matched to a gene: 6. CDR3: CASSLIGQGDQPQHF. The CDR3 DNA reads TGTGCCAGCAGTTTAATTGGGCAGGGGGATCAGCCCCAGCATTTT. The full variable domain, in which reference TRBV28 and TRBJ1-5 provide the parts outside the CDR3, is DVKVTQSSRYLVKRTGEKVFLECVQDMDHENMFWYRQDPGLGLRLIYFSYDVKMKEKGDIPEGYSVSREKKERFSLILESASTNQTSMYLCASSLIGQGDQPQHFGDGTRLSIL.

The V call is TRBV5-1, the J call TRBJ2-3; D is perhaps TRBD2 (6 bases). The V and J ends lost 0 bases and 3 bases respectively, with 14 bases between them. CDR3 length: 16 amino acids. CDR1 is SGHRS, CDR2 YFSETQ, per germline. The CDR3 spells CASSLAGFGRTDTQYF. The CDR3 DNA sequence: TGCGCCAGCAGCTTGGCCGGCTTCGGGAGAACAGATACGCAGTATTTT. The full variable domain, with the rest looked up from reference TRBV5-1 and TRBJ2-3, is KAGVTQTPRYLIKTRGQQVTLSCSPISGHRSVSWYQQTPGQGLQFLFEYFSETQRNKGNFPGRFSGRQFSNSRSEMNVSTLELGDSALYLCASSLAGFGRTDTQYFGPGTRLTVL.

The chain combines TRBV9 with TRBJ2-2; 8 nucleotides agree with TRBD2. The CDR3 has 16 amino acids. With 0 bases clipped from V and 6 bases from J, the junction kept 7 bases outside the gene matches. Germline CDR1 and CDR2: SGDLS and YYNGEE. CDR3 amino acids: CASSVEGLVGAGELFF. CDR3 bases: TGTGCCAGCAGCGTAGAGGGACTAGTAGGGGCCGGGGAGCTGTTTTTT.